This is a list of T cell receptor beta chains from one sample in a study of naive and memory T cell subsets. Each CDR3 protein gets one entry after TCRdb re-called the UMI-ligation and nested PCR reads with MiXCR. The sample includes approximately 150,000 distinct CDR3 sequences, more than 15% seen only once; the top ten take about 0.57%. Sequenced input: naive CD8+ T cells from blood. These receptors all stem from a human donor in good health. Each CDR3 is given with its conserved first and last residue.

TRBJ1-1,TRBV10-3,CAISESEGTWTEAFF
TRBJ2-3,TRBV7-9,CASSSLGGLAGLDTQYF
TRBJ2-1,TRBV7-9,CASSPRDGPSYNEQFF
TRBJ1-1,TRBV25-1,CASRTGGRTEAFF
TRBJ1-1,TRBV27,CASSFGAGLTGAFF
TRBJ1-6,TRBV7-9,CASSSFSSYNSPLHF
TRBJ2-3,TRBV6-2/TRBV6-3,CASTTGADTQYF
TRBJ2-7,TRBV9,CASSGAPRYEQYF
TRBJ1-4,TRBV19,CASNYGNPNEKLFF
TRBJ2-5,TRBV14,CASSQGGYETPGPETQYF
TRBJ1-1,TRBV28,CASGLLNTEAFF
TRBJ2-1,TRBV6-2/TRBV6-3,CASSYGGRANEQFF
TRBJ1-2,TRBV28,CASSLAQGIGYTF
TRBJ2-1,TRBV28,CASRSGRVISDEQFF
TRBJ2-1,TRBV2,CASSDWLAGSGGRSSSYNEQFF
TRBJ1-1,TRBV5-5,CASSLRDTEAFF
TRBJ2-7,TRBV27,CASSETGREGAYEQYF
TRBJ2-5,TRBV28,CASSLGGRAQETQYF
TRBJ2-7,TRBV6-2/TRBV6-3,CASTTPDRGNEQYF
TRBJ2-1,TRBV29-1,CSVEGLTEKSYNEQFF
TRBJ1-6,TRBV11-2,CASSLGPTWSLHF
TRBJ2-1,TRBV28,CATTQGLEVDQFF
TRBJ1-2,TRBV20-1,CSAQGQGPYGYTF
TRBJ2-1,TRBV28,CASTYEAGGGEQFF
TRBJ2-7,TRBV13,CASSRSMTVNSYEQYF
TRBJ1-2,TRBV24-1,CATSDQDRDYGYTF
TRBJ2-5,TRBV2,CASSHQRTGEYQETQYF
TRBJ2-4,TRBV28,CASSLQGWHIQYF
TRBJ2-3,TRBV10-3,CAISDPSLSTDTQYF
TRBJ2-1,TRBV6-5,CASSYGLRESSYNEQFF
TRBJ2-4,TRBV6-6,CASSLTVAKNIQYF
TRBJ2-7,TRBV7-8,CASSPPGGRSYEQYF
TRBJ1-1,TRBV19,CASSENMNTEAFF